This TCR beta chain is drawn from a study of blood T cell repertoires in COVID-19. Original processing methods: Amplification of reference gene primers was used by the study to estimate nucleated cell counts. Clones were read by immunoSEQ multiplex PCR, and TCRdb kept only the in-frame ones, dropping some. V and J calls and clone size follow that table, whereas D and trimming were derived from the DNA. The sample lists about 310,000 clones; approximately 89% were seen once. Between the trimmed V and J ends, which lost 5 bases and 6 bases, there was a span of 28 bases. CDR1 MDHEN and CDR2 SYDVKM come from the germline V gene. The CDR3 totals 19 residues. Ages ranged from roughly 18 to 100 years, with residence in approximately 25 US areas. Allocation to cohorts depended on clinical history reported by the participants. Recovered Cohort 3 donors showed two negative PCRs, clearance, or symptom resolution.

The rearrangement joins TRBV28 to TRBJ1-4; weak D call: TRBD1 (5 bases). The sequence was obtained from a woman aged 40 to 50 who had recovered from COVID-19. The sequencing sample was made of PBMCs or T cells enriched from blood (not recorded which). CDR3 protein: CASSPPGRGHVRDHEKLFF. DNA for the CDR3: TGTGCCAGCAGTCCCCCCGGGAGGGGCCACGTCCGCGATCATGAAAAACTGTTTTTT.